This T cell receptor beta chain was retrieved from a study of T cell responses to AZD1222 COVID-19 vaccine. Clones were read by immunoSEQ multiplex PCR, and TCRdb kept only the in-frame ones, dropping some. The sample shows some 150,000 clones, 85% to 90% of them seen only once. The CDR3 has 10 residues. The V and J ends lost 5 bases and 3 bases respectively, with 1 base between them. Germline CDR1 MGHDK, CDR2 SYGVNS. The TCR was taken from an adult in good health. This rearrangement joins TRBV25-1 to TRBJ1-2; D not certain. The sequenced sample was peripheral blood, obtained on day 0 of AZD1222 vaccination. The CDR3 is CASSHYGYTF. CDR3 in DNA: TGTGCCAGCAGTCACTATGGCTACACCTTC.